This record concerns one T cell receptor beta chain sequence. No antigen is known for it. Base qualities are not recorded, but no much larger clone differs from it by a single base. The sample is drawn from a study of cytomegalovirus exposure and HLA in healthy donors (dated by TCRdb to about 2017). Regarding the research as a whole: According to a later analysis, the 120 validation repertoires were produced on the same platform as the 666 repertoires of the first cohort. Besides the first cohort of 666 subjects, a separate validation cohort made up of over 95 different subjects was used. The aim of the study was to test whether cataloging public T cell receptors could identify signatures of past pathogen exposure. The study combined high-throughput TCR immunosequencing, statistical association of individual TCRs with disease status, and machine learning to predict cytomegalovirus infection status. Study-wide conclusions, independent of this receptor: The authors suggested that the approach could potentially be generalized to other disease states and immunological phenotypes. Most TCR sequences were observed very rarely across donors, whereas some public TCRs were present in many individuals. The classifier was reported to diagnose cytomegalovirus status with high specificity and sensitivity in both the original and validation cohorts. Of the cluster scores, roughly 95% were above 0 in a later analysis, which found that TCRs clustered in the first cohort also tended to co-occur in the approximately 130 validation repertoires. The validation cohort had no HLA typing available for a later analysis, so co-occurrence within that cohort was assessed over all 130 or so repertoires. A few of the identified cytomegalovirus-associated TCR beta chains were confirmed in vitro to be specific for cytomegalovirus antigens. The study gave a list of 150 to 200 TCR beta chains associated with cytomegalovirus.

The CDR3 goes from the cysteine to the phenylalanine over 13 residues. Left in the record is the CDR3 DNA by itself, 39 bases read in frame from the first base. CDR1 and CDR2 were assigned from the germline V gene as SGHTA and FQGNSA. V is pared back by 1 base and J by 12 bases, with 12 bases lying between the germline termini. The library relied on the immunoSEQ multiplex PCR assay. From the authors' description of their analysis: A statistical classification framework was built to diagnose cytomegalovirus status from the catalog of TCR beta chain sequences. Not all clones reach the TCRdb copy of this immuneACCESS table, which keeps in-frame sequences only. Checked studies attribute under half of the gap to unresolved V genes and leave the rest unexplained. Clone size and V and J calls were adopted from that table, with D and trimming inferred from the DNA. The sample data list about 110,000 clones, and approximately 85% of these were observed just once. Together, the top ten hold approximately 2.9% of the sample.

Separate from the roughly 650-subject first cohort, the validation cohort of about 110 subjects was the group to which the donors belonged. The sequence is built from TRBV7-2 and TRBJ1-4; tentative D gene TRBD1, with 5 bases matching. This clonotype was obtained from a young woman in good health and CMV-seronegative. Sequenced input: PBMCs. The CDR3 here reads CASSLGQGFELFF. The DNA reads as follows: TGTGCCAGCAGCTTAGGCCAGGGTTTTGAACTGTTTTTT.